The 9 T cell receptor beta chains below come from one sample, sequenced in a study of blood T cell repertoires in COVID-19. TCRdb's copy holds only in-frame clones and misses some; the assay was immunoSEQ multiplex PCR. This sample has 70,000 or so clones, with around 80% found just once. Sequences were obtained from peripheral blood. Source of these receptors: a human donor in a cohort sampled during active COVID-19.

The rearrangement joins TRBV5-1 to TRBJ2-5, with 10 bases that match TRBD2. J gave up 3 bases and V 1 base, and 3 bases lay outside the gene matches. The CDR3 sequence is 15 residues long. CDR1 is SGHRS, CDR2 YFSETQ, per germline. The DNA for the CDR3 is TGCGCCAGCAGCTTGTTAGGACTAGCGGAAGAGACCCAGTACTTC. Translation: CASSLLGLAEETQYF.

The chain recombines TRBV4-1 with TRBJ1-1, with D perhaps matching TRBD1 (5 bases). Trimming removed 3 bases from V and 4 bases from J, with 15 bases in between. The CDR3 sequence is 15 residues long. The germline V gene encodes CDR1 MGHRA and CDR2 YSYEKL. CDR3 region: CASSHPSRVSTEAFF. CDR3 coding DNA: TGCGCCAGCAGCCATCCCTCCAGGGTTAGCACTGAAGCTTTCTTT.

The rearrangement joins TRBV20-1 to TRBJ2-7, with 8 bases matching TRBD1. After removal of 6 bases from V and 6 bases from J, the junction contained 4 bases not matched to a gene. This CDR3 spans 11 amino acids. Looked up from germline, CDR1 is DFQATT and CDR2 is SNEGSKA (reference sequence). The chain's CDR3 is CSAFDRGEQYF. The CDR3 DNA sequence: TGCAGTGCCTTCGACAGGGGCGAGCAGTACTTC.

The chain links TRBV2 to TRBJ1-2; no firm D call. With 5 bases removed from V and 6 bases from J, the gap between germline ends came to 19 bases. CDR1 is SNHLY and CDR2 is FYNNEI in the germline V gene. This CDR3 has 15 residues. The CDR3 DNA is TGTGCCAGCAGTTCAACCCCGGTGACTGGAGATGGCTACACCTTC. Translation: CASSSTPVTGDGYTF.

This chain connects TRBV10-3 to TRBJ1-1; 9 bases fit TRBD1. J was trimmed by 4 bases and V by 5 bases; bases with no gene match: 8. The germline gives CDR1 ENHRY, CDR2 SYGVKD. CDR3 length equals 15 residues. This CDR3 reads CAISTPGQGSTEAFF. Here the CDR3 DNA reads TGTGCCATCAGTACGCCGGGACAGGGAAGCACTGAAGCTTTCTTT.

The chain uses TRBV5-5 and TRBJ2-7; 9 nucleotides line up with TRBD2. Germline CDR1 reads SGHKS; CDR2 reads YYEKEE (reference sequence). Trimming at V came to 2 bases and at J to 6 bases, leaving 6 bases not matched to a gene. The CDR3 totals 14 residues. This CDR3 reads CASSFSGGSVEQYF. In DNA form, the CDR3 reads TGTGCCAGCAGCTTTAGCGGGGGTTCAGTCGAGCAGTACTTC.

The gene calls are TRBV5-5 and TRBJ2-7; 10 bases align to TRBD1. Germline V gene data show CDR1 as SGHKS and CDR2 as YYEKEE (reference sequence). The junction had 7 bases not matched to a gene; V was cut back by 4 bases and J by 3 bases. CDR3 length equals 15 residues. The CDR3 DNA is TGTGCCAGCAGCCCTTGGACAGGGGGTAACTACGAGCAGTACTTC. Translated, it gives CASSPWTGGNYEQYF.

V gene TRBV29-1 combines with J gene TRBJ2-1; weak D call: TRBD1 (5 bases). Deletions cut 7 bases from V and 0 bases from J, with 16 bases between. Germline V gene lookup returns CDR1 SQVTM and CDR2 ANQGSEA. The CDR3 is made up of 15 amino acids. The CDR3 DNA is TGCAGCGCGTGGACACCCTCGAGCTCCTACAATGAGCAGTTCTTC. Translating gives CSAWTPSSSYNEQFF.

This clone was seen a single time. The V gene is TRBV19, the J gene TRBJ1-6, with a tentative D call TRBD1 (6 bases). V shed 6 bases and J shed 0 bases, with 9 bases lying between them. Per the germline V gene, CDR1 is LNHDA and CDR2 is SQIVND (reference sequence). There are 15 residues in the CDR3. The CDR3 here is CASRGGRSYNSPLHF. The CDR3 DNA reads TGTGCCAGTAGGGGGGGGCGCTCCTATAATTCACCCCTCCACTTT.